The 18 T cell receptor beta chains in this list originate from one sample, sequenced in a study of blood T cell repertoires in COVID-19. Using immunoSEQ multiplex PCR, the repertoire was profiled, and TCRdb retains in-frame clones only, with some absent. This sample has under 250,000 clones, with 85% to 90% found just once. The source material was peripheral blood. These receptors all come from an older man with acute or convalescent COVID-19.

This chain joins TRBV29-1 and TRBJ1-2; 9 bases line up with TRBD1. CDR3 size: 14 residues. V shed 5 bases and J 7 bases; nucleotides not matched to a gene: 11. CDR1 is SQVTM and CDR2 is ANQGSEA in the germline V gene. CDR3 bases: TGCAGCGTTCGCTCCGGGACAGGGACCGGTGGCTACACCTTC. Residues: CSVRSGTGTGGYTF.

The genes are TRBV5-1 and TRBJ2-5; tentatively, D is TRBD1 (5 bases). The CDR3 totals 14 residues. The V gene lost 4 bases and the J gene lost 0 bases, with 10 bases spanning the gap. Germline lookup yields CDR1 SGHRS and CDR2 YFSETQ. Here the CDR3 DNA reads TGCGCCAGCAGCGGGGCCCAAGACCAAGAGACCCAGTACTTC. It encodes CASSGAQDQETQYF.

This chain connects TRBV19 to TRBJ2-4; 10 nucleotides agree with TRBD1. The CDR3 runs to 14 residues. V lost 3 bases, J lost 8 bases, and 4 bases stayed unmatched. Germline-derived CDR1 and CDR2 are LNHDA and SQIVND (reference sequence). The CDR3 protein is CASSMGQGLDIQYF. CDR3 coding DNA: TGTGCCAGTAGTATGGGACAGGGGTTAGACATTCAGTACTTC.

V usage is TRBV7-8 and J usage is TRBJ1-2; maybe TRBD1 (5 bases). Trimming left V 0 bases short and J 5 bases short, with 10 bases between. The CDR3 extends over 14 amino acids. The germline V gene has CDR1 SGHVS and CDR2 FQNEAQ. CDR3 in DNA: TGTGCCAGCAGCTTAGCGCGGGGGGAGTATGGCTACACCTTC. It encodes CASSLARGEYGYTF.

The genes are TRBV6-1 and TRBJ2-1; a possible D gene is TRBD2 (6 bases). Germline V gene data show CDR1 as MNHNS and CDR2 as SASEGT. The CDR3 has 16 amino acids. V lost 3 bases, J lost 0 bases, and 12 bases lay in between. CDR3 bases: TGTGCCAGCAGTGATTCCTTAGCGGTCTCCTACAATGAGCAGTTCTTC. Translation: CASSDSLAVSYNEQFF.

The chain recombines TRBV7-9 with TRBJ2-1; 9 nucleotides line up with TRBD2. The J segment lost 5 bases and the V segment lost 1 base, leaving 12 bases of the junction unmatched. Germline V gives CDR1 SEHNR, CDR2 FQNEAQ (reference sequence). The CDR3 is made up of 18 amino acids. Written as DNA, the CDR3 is TGTGCCAGCAGCTTAGGTTTCCTAGCGGGATCGCCCAACAATGAGCAGTTCTTC. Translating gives CASSLGFLAGSPNNEQFF.

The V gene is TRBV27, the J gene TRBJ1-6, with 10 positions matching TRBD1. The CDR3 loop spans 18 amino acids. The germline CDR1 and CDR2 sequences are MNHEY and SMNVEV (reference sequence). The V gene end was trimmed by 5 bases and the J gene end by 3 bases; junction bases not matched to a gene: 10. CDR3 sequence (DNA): TGTGCCAGCAGTAGGGGGACAGGGGCCTTTTACTATAATTCACCCCTCCACTTT. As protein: CASSRGTGAFYYNSPLHF.

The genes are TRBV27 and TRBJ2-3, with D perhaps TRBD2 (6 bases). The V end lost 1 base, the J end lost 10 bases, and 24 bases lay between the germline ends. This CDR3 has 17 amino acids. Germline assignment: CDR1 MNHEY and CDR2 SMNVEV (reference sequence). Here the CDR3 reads CASSLLKSGPPVGAQYF. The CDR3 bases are TGTGCCAGCAGTTTATTGAAGAGCGGGCCCCCCGTCGGAGCGCAGTATTTT.

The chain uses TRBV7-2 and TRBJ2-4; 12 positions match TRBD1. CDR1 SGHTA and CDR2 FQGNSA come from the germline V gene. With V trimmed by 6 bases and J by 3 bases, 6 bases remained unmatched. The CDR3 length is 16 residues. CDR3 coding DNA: TGTGCCAGCAGACGGGACAGGGGGCACGGCAAAAACATTCAGTACTTC. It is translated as CASRRDRGHGKNIQYF. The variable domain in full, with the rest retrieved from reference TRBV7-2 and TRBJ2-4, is GAGVSQSPSNKVTEKGKDVELRCDPISGHTALYWYRQSLGQGLEFLIYFQGNSAPDKSGLPSDRFSAERTGGSVSTLTIQRTQQEDSAVYLCASRRDRGHGKNIQYFGAGTRLSVL.

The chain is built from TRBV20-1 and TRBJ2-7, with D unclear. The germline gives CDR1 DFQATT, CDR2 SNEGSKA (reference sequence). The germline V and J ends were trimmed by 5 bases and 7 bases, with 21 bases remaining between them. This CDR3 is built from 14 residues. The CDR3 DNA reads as TGCAGTGCTGGTGCTCCTTCCCCCTTGCGGGAGCAGTACTTC. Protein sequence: CSAGAPSPLREQYF.

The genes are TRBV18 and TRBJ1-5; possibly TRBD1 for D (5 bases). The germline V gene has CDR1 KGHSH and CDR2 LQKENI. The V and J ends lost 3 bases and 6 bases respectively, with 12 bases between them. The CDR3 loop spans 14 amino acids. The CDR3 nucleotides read TGTGCCAGCTCACCCTTCAGGGCAGGTCAGCCCCAGCATTTT. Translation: CASSPFRAGQPQHF.

In DNA, the CDR3 is TGTGCCAGCGGACTTGAAGGCACAGATACGCAGTATTTT. Translating it yields CASGLEGTDTQYF. V is TRBV18 and J is TRBJ2-3; a weak D match, TRBD2 (5 bases). Germline V gene sequence: CDR1 KGHSH, CDR2 LQKENI. The V gene lost 8 bases and the J gene lost 1 base, with 10 bases spanning the gap. The CDR3 loop spans 13 amino acids. The full variable domain, its missing parts supplied by reference TRBV18 and TRBJ2-3, is NAGVMQNPRHLVRRRGQEARLRCSPMKGHSHVYWYRQLPEEGLKFMVYLQKENIIDESGMPKERFSAEFPKEGPSILRIQQVVRGDSAAYFCASGLEGTDTQYFGPGTRLTVL.

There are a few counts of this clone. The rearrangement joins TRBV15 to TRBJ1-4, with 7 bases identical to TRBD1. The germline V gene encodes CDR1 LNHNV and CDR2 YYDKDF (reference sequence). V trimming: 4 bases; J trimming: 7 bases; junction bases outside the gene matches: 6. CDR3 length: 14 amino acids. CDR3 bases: TGTGCCACCAGCAACAGGGGAGACACTGAAAAACTGTTTTTT. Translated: CATSNRGDTEKLFF.

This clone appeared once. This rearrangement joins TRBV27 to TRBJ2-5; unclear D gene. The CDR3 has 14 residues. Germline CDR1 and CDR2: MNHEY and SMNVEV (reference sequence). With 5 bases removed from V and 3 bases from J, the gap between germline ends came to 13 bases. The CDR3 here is CASSSLGTKETQYF. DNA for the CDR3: TGTGCCAGCAGTAGCCTAGGAACCAAAGAGACCCAGTACTTC.

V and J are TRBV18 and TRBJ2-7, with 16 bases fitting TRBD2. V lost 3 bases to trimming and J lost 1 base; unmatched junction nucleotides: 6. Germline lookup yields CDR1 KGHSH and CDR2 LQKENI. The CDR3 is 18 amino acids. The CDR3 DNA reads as TGTGCCAGCTCACCTGGGACTAGCGGGAGGGCCCTATCCTACGAGCAGTACTTC. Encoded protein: CASSPGTSGRALSYEQYF. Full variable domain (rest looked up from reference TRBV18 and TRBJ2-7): NAGVMQNPRHLVRRRGQEARLRCSPMKGHSHVYWYRQLPEEGLKFMVYLQKENIIDESGMPKERFSAEFPKEGPSILRIQQVVRGDSAAYFCASSPGTSGRALSYEQYFGPGTRLTVT.

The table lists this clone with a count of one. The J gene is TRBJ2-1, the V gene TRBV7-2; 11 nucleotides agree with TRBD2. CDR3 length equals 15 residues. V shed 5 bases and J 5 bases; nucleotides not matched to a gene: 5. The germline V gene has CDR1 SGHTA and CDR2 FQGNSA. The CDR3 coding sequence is TGTGCCAGCAGCCCCACTAGCGGGAGAGACAATGAGCAGTTCTTC. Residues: CASSPTSGRDNEQFF.

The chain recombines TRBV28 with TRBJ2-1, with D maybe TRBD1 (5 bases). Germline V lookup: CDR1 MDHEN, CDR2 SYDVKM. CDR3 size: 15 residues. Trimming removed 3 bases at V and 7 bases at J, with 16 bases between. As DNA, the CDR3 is TGTGCCAGCAGTTTGTGGCAGGGTAGGGATAATGAGCAGTTCTTC. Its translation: CASSLWQGRDNEQFF.

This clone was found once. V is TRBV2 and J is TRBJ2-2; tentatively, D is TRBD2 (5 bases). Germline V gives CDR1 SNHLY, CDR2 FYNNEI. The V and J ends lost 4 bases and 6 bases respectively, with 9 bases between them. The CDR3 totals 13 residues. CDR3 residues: CASSGGPAGELFF. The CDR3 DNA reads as TGTGCCAGCAGTGGCGGGCCCGCCGGGGAGCTGTTTTTT.